This TCR beta chain is drawn from a study of T cell responses to AZD1222 COVID-19 vaccine. This clone was seen a handful of times. The CDR3 contains 14 residues. CDR1 is SGHNT and CDR2 is YENEEA in the germline V gene. J lost 7 bases, V lost 4 bases, and 7 bases had no gene match. Here immunoSEQ multiplex PCR was the method, and the copy in TCRdb shows in-frame clones only, minus some. The repertoire holds fewer than 120,000 clones, with approximately 90% as singletons. The clonotype comes from an adult in good health. The chain has TRBV11-3 and TRBJ2-1; 7 positions match TRBD1. The sample consisted of peripheral blood, taken on day 0 of AZD1222 vaccination. This CDR3 reads CASSSTGTANEQFF. CDR3 nucleotides: TGTGCCAGCAGCTCCACCGGGACAGCTAATGAGCAGTTCTTC.